The rows below give T cell receptor beta chains drawn from one sample of a study of CD8 T cells in ankylosing spondylitis. TCRdb redid the calling of the 5' RACE reads with MiXCR, one entry per CDR3 protein. The sample carries 290,000 or so distinct CDR3 sequences, less than 25% recorded once. The sample taken for sequencing was blood, either unsorted or a sorted T cell fraction (not recorded which). Receptors were obtained from a female donor with ankylosing spondylitis or in good health (not recorded which). Both conserved end residues are part of each CDR3. The order of the fields is D gene, clone size, CDR3 length, V gene, J gene, CDR3 protein, CDR3 DNA. A D gene is named only where the DNA matches it firmly. Part of the rows lack a size; the others show once, few, many or a class for expanded clones.

-	many	15	TRBV5-1	TRBJ2-5	CASSSTPRTEETQYF	TGCGCCAGCAGCTCCACCCCTCGAACAGAAGAGACCCAGTACTTC
-	few	13	TRBV6-5	TRBJ2-7	CASTDIGSGEQYF	TGTGCCAGCACGGATATCGGGAGTGGCGAGCAGTACTTC
TRBD1	-	17	TRBV4-2	TRBJ1-2	CASSQVTGGEVSYGYTF	TGTGCCAGCAGCCAAGTTACAGGGGGAGAAGTTAGCTATGGCTACACCTTC
-	few	17	TRBV5-6	TRBJ1-2	CASSREDHAELAYGYTF	TGTGCCAGCAGCCGGGAAGACCACGCCGAGTTAGCCTATGGCTACACCTTC
-	-	11	TRBV13	TRBJ2-3	CAGSATDTQYF	TGTGCCGGCTCAGCGACGGATACGCAGTATTTT
TRBD2	many	15	TRBV5-1	TRBJ2-1	CASSLRTSGNNEQFF	TGCGCCAGCAGCTTAAGGACTAGCGGAAACAATGAGCAGTTCTTC
-	-	15	TRBV29-1	TRBJ2-1	CSVGGKRSSYNEQFF	TGCAGCGTTGGGGGGAAGCGGTCATCCTACAATGAGCAGTTCTTC
-	-	16	TRBV5-1	TRBJ2-7	CASSLLSRSSSYEQYF	TGCGCCAGCAGCTTGTTATCGAGGTCGAGTTCCTACGAGCAGTACTTC
TRBD1	few	16	TRBV7-9	TRBJ1-6	CASSSGQAGHNSPLHF	TGTGCCAGCAGCTCGGGACAGGCCGGACATAATTCACCCCTCCACTTT
-	-	14	TRBV20-1	TRBJ1-2	CSAPLGYGNYGYTF	TGCAGTGCTCCCTTAGGTTATGGGAACTATGGCTACACCTTC
TRBD1	few	13	TRBV12-3/TRBV12-4	TRBJ1-2	CASRGQGRGGYTF	TGTGCCAGCAGGGGACAGGGAAGGGGTGGCTACACCTTC
-	-	14	TRBV12-3/TRBV12-4	TRBJ2-5	CASSLSVQGNTQYF	TGTGCCAGCAGTTTAAGCGTCCAGGGTAATACCCAGTACTTC
TRBD1	many	15	TRBV20-1	TRBJ2-1	CSARRPGQGANEQFF	TGCAGTGCTCGGAGACCGGGACAGGGGGCTAATGAGCAGTTCTTC
TRBD2	-	13	TRBV3-1	TRBJ2-1	CASSLAGTNEQFF	TGTGCCAGCAGTCTAGCGGGAACTAATGAGCAGTTCTTC
-	-	13	TRBV30	TRBJ1-1	CASTARLNTEAFF	TGTGCCTCCACGGCTCGGCTAAACACTGAAGCTTTCTTT
-	few	13	TRBV19	TRBJ1-1	CASSQQGGTEAFF	TGTGCCAGTAGTCAACAGGGTGGGACTGAAGCTTTCTTT
TRBD1	-	15	TRBV20-1	TRBJ1-1	CSAARGGGWSTEAFF	TGCAGTGCAGCCCGAGGAGGGGGCTGGAGCACTGAAGCTTTCTTT
TRBD1	-	14	TRBV18	TRBJ1-3	CASSPTGSGNTIYF	TGTGCCAGCTCACCGACAGGGTCCGGAAACACCATATATTTT
-	-	16	TRBV9	TRBJ2-3	CASSVAGVTRTDTQYF	TGTGCCAGCAGCGTAGCGGGGGTGACCCGCACAGATACGCAGTATTTT
TRBD2	many	17	TRBV6-6	TRBJ2-1	CASSYSPTSGIYNEQFF	TGTGCCAGCAGTTACTCTCCGACTAGCGGGATCTACAATGAGCAGTTCTTC
-	-	13	TRBV5-1	TRBJ2-1	CASSPDTDNEQFF	TGCGCCAGCAGCCCGGACACTGACAATGAGCAGTTCTTC
TRBD2	many	16	TRBV9	TRBJ2-1	CASGPDSGSSYNEQFF	TGTGCCAGCGGCCCCGATAGCGGGAGCTCCTACAATGAGCAGTTCTTC
TRBD2	few	15	TRBV30	TRBJ2-1	CAWDSGGEGLDEQFF	TGTGCCTGGGACTCTGGGGGGGAGGGCCTTGATGAGCAGTTCTTC
TRBD2	few	14	TRBV15	TRBJ2-1	CATSSQGTSNEQFF	TGTGCCACCAGCTCTCAGGGGACTAGTAATGAGCAGTTCTTC
-	-	14	TRBV7-9	TRBJ1-1	CASSLAMQGLEAFF	TGTGCCAGCAGCTTAGCAATGCAGGGGTTGGAAGCTTTCTTT
-	few	14	TRBV9	TRBJ1-2	CASSAGRLPSGYTF	TGTGCCAGCAGCGCAGGACGGCTACCAAGTGGCTACACCTTC
-	-	14	TRBV18	TRBJ1-1	CASSQLTDNTEAFF	TGTGCCAGCTCACAATTGACGGATAACACTGAAGCTTTCTTT
-	-	13	TRBV6-6	TRBJ2-7	CASSRDGTYEQYF	TGTGCCAGCAGCCGGGACGGAACCTACGAGCAGTACTTC
TRBD1	few	15	TRBV7-2	TRBJ1-1	CASSSRQGFYTEAFF	TGTGCCAGCAGCTCAAGACAGGGGTTTTATACTGAAGCTTTCTTT
-	-	12	TRBV5-6	TRBJ2-7	CASNGVSYEQYF	TGTGCCAGCAACGGGGTTTCCTACGAGCAGTACTTC